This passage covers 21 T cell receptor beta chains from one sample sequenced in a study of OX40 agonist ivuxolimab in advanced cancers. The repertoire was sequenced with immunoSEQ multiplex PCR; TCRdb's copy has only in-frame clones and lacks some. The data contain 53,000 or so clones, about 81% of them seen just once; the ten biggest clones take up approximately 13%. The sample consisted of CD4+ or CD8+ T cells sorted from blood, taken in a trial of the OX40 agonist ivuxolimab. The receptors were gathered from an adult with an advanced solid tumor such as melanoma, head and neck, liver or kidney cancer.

The CDR3 reads CASSLASGYPDTQYF. The DNA for the CDR3 is TGTGCCAGCAGTTTAGCGTCTGGGTACCCAGATACGCAGTATTTT. The chain uses TRBV28 and TRBJ2-3; D uncertain. This CDR3 has 15 amino acids. V was shortened by 2 bases and J by 4 bases, with 13 bases between the two germline ends. Germline V gene lookup returns CDR1 MDHEN and CDR2 SYDVKM.

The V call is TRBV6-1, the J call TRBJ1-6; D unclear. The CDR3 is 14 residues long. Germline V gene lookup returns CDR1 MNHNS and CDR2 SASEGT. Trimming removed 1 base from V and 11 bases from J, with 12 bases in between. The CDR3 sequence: CASSEVIVDPPLHF. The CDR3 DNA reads TGTGCCAGCAGTGAAGTTATTGTTGACCCACCCCTCCACTTT.

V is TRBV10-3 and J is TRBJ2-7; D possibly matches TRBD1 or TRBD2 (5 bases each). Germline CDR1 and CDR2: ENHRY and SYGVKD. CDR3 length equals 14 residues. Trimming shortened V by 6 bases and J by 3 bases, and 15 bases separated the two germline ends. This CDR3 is CAISRDGGGYEQYF. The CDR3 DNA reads TGTGCCATCAGCAGGGACGGCGGCGGCTACGAGCAGTACTTC.

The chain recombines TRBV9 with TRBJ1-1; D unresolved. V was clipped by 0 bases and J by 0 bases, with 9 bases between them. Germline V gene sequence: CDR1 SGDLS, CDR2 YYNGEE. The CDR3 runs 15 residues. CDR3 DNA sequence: TGTGCCAGCAGCGTAGTACGGGGAGTGAACACTGAAGCTTTCTTT. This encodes CASSVVRGVNTEAFF.

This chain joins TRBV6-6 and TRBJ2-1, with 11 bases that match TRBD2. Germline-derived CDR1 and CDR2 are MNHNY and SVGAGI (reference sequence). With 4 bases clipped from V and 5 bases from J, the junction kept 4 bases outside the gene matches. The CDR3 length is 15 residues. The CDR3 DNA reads TGTGCCAGCAGTTCCTCACTAGCGGGAGACAATGAGCAGTTCTTC. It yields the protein CASSSSLAGDNEQFF.

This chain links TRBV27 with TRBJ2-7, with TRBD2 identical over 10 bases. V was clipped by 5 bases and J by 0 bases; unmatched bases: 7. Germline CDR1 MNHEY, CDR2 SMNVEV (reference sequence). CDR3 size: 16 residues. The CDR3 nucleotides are TGTGCCAGCAGTAGCCGACTAGCGGGTAACTCCTACGAGCAGTACTTC. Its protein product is CASSSRLAGNSYEQYF.

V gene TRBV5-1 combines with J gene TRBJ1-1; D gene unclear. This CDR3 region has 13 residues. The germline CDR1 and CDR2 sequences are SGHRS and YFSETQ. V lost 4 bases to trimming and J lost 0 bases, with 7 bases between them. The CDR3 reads CASSIEMNTEAFF. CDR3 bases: TGCGCCAGCAGCATCGAAATGAACACTGAAGCTTTCTTT. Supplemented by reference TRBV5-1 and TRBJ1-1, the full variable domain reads KAGVTQTPRYLIKTRGQQVTLSCSPISGHRSVSWYQQTPGQGLQFLFEYFSETQRNKGNFPGRFSGRQFSNSRSEMNVSTLELGDSALYLCASSIEMNTEAFFGQGTRLTVV.

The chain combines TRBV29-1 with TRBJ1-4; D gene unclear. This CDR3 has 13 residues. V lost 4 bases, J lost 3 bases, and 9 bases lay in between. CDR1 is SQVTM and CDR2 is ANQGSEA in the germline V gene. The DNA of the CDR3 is TGCAGCGTTGCGGCCGGGCCTAATGAAAAACTGTTTTTT. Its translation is CSVAAGPNEKLFF.

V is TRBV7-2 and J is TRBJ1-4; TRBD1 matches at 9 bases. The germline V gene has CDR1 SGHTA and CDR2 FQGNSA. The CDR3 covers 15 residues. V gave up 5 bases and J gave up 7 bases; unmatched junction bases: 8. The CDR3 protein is CASSANRGRVEKLFF. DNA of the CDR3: TGTGCCAGCAGCGCCAACAGGGGGCGGGTTGAAAAACTGTTTTTT.

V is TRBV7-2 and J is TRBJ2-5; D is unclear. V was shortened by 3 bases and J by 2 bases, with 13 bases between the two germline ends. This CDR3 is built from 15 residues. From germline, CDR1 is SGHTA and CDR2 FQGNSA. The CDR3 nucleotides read TGTGCCAGCAGCTTGGACCTAGATCAACAAGAGACCCAGTACTTC. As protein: CASSLDLDQQETQYF.

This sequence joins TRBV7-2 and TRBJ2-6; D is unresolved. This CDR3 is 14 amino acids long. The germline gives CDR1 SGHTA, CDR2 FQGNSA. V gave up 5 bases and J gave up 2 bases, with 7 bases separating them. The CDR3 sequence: CASSLGTGANVLTF. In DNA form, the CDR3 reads TGTGCCAGCAGCCTAGGCACTGGGGCCAACGTCCTGACTTTC.

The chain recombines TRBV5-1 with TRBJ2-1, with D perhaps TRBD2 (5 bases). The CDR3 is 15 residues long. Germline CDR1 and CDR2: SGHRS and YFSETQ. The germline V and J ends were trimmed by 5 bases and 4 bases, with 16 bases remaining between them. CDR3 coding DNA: TGCGCCAGCAGACCCGACGGAGGACCTTACAATGAGCAGTTCTTC. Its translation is CASRPDGGPYNEQFF.

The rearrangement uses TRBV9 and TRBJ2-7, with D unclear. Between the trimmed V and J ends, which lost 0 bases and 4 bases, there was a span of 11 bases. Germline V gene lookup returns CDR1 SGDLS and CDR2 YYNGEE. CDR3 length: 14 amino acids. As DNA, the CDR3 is TGTGCCAGCAGCGTAGGAATGGGCCCTTACGAGCAGTACTTC. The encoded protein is CASSVGMGPYEQYF.

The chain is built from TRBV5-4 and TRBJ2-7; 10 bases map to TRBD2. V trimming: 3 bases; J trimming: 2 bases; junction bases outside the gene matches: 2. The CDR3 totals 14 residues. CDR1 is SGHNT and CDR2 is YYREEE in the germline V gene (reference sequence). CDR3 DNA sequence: TGTGCCAGCAGCTGGACTAGCGGAACCTACGAGCAGTACTTC. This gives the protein CASSWTSGTYEQYF. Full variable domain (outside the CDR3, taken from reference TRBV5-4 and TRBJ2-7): ETGVTQSPTHLIKTRGQQVTLRCSSQSGHNTVSWYQQALGQGPQFIFQYYREEENGRGNFPPRFSGLQFPNYSSELNVNALELDDSALYLCASSWTSGTYEQYFGPGTRLTVT.

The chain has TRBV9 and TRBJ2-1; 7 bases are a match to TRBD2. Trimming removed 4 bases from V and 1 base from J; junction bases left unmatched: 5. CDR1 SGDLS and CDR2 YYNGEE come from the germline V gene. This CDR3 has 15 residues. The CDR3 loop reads CASSKTSVSYNEQFF. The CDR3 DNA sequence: TGTGCCAGCAGCAAAACTAGCGTTTCCTACAATGAGCAGTTCTTC.

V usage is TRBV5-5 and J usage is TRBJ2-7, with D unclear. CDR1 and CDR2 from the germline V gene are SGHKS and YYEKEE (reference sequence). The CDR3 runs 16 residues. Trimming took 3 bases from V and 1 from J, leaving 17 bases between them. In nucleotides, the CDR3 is TGTGCCAGCAGCTCCGAAGCCAGGATACCTTCCTACGAGCAGTACTTC. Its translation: CASSSEARIPSYEQYF.

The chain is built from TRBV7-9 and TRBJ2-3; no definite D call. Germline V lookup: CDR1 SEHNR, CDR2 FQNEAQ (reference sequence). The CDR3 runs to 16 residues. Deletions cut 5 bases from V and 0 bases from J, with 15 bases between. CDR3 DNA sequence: TGTGCCAGCAGCCCATCCCTCGGCACTAGCACAGATACGCAGTATTTT. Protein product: CASSPSLGTSTDTQYF.

The DNA of the CDR3 is TGTGCCAGCAGCTTAGTATCGGACACTAAGAATGAGCAGTTCTTC. Its protein product is CASSLVSDTKNEQFF. The V call is TRBV7-6, the J call TRBJ2-1; tentative D call: TRBD1 (5 bases). The CDR3 loop spans 15 amino acids. The V and J ends lost 1 base and 7 bases respectively, with 14 bases between them. Germline V gene lookup returns CDR1 SGHVS and CDR2 FNYEAQ.

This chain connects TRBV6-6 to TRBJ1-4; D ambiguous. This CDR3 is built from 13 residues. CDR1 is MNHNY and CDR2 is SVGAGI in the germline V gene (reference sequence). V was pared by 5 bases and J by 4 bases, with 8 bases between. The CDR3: CASSRSINEKLFF. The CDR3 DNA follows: TGTGCCAGCAGTCGGAGCATTAATGAAAAACTGTTTTTT.

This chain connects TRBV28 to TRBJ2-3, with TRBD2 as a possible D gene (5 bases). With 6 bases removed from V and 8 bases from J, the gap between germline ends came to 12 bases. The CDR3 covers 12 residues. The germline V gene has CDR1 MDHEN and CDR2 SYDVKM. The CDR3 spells CASRTKLGTQYF. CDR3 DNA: TGTGCCAGCAGGACTAAGTTGGGTACGCAGTATTTT. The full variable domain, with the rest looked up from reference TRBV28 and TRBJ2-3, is DVKVTQSSRYLVKRTGEKVFLECVQDMDHENMFWYRQDPGLGLRLIYFSYDVKMKEKGDIPEGYSVSREKKERFSLILESASTNQTSMYLCASRTKLGTQYFGPGTRLTVL.

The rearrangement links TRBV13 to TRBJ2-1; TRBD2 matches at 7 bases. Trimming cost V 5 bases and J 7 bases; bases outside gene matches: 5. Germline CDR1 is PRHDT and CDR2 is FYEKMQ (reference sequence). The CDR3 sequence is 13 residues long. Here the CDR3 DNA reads TGTGCCAGCAGCCCAGCGGGAAGGAATGAGCAGTTCTTC. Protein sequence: CASSPAGRNEQFF. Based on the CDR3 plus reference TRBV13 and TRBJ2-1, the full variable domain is AAGVIQSPRHLIKEKRETATLKCYPIPRHDTVYWYQQGPGQDPQFLISFYEKMQSDKGSIPDRFSAQQFSDYHSELNMSSLELGDSALYFCASSPAGRNEQFFGPGTRLTVL.